The rows below give T cell receptor beta chains drawn from one sample of a study of glioma-infiltrating T cells after dendritic cell vaccination. The data were produced by immunoSEQ multiplex PCR, yet TCRdb's version contains in-frame clones alone and is incomplete. The table lists around 100,000 clones, roughly four fifths of them singletons. The starting material was blood, obtained after dendritic cell vaccination. The receptors come from a human donor with glioblastoma. Both conserved end residues are part of each CDR3. Each record gives: clone size, D gene, J gene, V gene, CDR3 protein, CDR3 DNA. The D gene is left open where the match is weak. Size tells how often a clone was seen (once, few, many) or the class of an expanded clone, and some rows leave it out.

abundance: -
d_gene: -
j_gene: TRBJ1-1
v_gene: TRBV5-1
CDR3aa: CASSLRVEGEAFF
CDR3nt: TGCGCCAGCAGCTTGAGGGTCGAGGGAGAAGCTTTCTTT

abundance: -
d_gene: TRBD2
j_gene: TRBJ2-3
v_gene: TRBV11-3
CDR3aa: CASSQGTSGEVTDTQYF
CDR3nt: TGTGCCAGCAGCCAAGGGACTAGCGGGGAGGTCACAGATACGCAGTATTTT

abundance: -
d_gene: TRBD1
j_gene: TRBJ1-2
v_gene: TRBV28
CDR3aa: CASSPGGSISYGYTF
CDR3nt: TGTGCCAGTAGCCCAGGGGGTTCGATCTCCTATGGCTACACCTTC

abundance: -
d_gene: -
j_gene: TRBJ1-1
v_gene: TRBV5-1
CDR3aa: CASSLEPLNTEAFF
CDR3nt: TGCGCCAGCAGCTTGGAGCCTTTGAACACTGAAGCTTTCTTT

abundance: -
d_gene: TRBD1
j_gene: TRBJ2-4
v_gene: TRBV19
CDR3aa: CASSTGQGPQYF
CDR3nt: TGTGCCAGTAGTACAGGACAGGGCCCCCAGTACTTC

abundance: once
d_gene: -
j_gene: TRBJ2-7
v_gene: TRBV4-1
CDR3aa: CASSRKQGGDYEQYF
CDR3nt: TGCGCCAGCAGCCGTAAACAGGGTGGGGACTACGAGCAGTACTTC

abundance: -
d_gene: -
j_gene: TRBJ1-1
v_gene: TRBV7-9
CDR3aa: CASTSRAGPNTEAFF
CDR3nt: TGTGCCAGCACCTCCCGCGCAGGGCCGAACACTGAAGCTTTCTTT

abundance: -
d_gene: -
j_gene: TRBJ2-3
v_gene: TRBV15
CDR3aa: CATSRDHADTQYF
CDR3nt: TGTGCCACCAGCAGAGATCATGCAGATACGCAGTATTTT

abundance: -
d_gene: -
j_gene: TRBJ1-1
v_gene: TRBV5-1
CDR3aa: CASSPRGAGGTEAFF
CDR3nt: TGCGCCAGCAGCCCTAGGGGCGCGGGGGGGACTGAAGCTTTCTTT

abundance: -
d_gene: -
j_gene: TRBJ2-7
v_gene: TRBV19
CDR3aa: CASSIAEGRSNKQYF
CDR3nt: TGTGCCAGTAGTATAGCGGAGGGGAGATCTAATAAGCAGTACTTC

abundance: -
d_gene: TRBD2
j_gene: TRBJ2-1
v_gene: TRBV27
CDR3aa: CASSSALGGLDYEQFF
CDR3nt: TGTGCCAGCAGTTCGGCCTTGGGGGGACTAGACTATGAGCAGTTCTTC

abundance: -
d_gene: -
j_gene: TRBJ1-2
v_gene: TRBV18
CDR3aa: CASSPLGGAGYTF
CDR3nt: TGTGCCAGCTCACCCCTGGGCGGGGCTGGCTACACCTTC

abundance: -
d_gene: -
j_gene: TRBJ2-1
v_gene: TRBV5-1
CDR3aa: CASSPLATYNEQFF
CDR3nt: TGCGCCAGCAGCCCTCTAGCAACCTACAATGAGCAGTTCTTC

abundance: once
d_gene: -
j_gene: TRBJ1-2
v_gene: TRBV19
CDR3aa: CASSISDNNYGYTF
CDR3nt: TGTGCCAGTAGTATTTCCGACAATAACTATGGCTACACCTTC

abundance: -
d_gene: -
j_gene: TRBJ1-2
v_gene: TRBV2
CDR3aa: CASSDVNYGYTF
CDR3nt: TGTGCCAGCAGTGACGTTAACTATGGCTACACCTTC

abundance: -
d_gene: TRBD2
j_gene: TRBJ2-5
v_gene: TRBV5-4
CDR3aa: CASSKLEREMQETQYF
CDR3nt: TGTGCCAGCAGCAAACTAGAGCGGGAGATGCAAGAGACCCAGTACTTC

abundance: -
d_gene: TRBD2
j_gene: TRBJ2-3
v_gene: TRBV5-1
CDR3aa: CASSWTSLPSDTQYF
CDR3nt: TGCGCCAGCAGCTGGACTAGCCTTCCATCAGATACGCAGTATTTT

abundance: few
d_gene: TRBD1
j_gene: TRBJ1-5
v_gene: TRBV6-5
CDR3aa: CASSQGQGAIQPQHF
CDR3nt: TGTGCCAGCAGCCAAGGACAGGGGGCGATCCAGCCCCAGCATTTT

abundance: -
d_gene: -
j_gene: TRBJ1-5
v_gene: TRBV6-5
CDR3aa: CATQGGGNQPQHF
CDR3nt: TGTGCCACCCAGGGCGGTGGCAATCAGCCCCAGCATTTT

abundance: -
d_gene: TRBD1
j_gene: TRBJ1-6
v_gene: TRBV30
CDR3aa: CAWRRQGANSPLHF
CDR3nt: TGTGCCTGGCGTAGACAGGGGGCGAATTCACCCCTCCACTTT

abundance: -
d_gene: TRBD2
j_gene: TRBJ2-1
v_gene: TRBV7-3
CDR3aa: CASSPSSTSGTHEQFF
CDR3nt: TGTGCCAGCAGCCCCTCCTCGACTAGCGGGACCCATGAGCAGTTCTTC

abundance: -
d_gene: -
j_gene: TRBJ2-5
v_gene: TRBV6-5
CDR3aa: CASSYGLMETQYF
CDR3nt: TGTGCCAGCAGTTACGGGCTGATGGAGACCCAGTACTTC

abundance: -
d_gene: TRBD1
j_gene: TRBJ1-1
v_gene: TRBV19
CDR3aa: CASTVGQENTEAFF
CDR3nt: TGTGCCAGTACCGTGGGACAGGAGAACACTGAAGCTTTCTTT

abundance: -
d_gene: TRBD1
j_gene: TRBJ1-1
v_gene: TRBV7-2
CDR3aa: CASSLVSAGGVTEAFF
CDR3nt: TGTGCCAGCAGCTTAGTCTCTGCAGGGGGCGTGACTGAAGCTTTCTTT

abundance: -
d_gene: -
j_gene: TRBJ2-7
v_gene: TRBV6-5
CDR3aa: CASSYARGALYEQYF
CDR3nt: TGTGCCAGCAGTTACGCTAGGGGCGCTTTATACGAGCAGTACTTC

abundance: -
d_gene: TRBD1
j_gene: TRBJ1-1
v_gene: TRBV6-1
CDR3aa: CASRRGQENTEAFF
CDR3nt: TGTGCCAGCAGGAGGGGACAGGAGAACACTGAAGCTTTCTTT

abundance: -
d_gene: TRBD1
j_gene: TRBJ2-7
v_gene: TRBV4-2
CDR3aa: CASSPNRGRTYEQYF
CDR3nt: TGTGCCAGCAGCCCCAACAGGGGGCGAACCTACGAGCAGTACTTC

abundance: -
d_gene: TRBD1
j_gene: TRBJ1-6
v_gene: TRBV30
CDR3aa: CAWGDSSPLHF
CDR3nt: TGTGCCTGGGGGGACAGTTCACCCCTCCACTTT

abundance: -
d_gene: -
j_gene: TRBJ1-1
v_gene: TRBV28
CDR3aa: CASRRRTGWMNTEAFF
CDR3nt: TGTGCCAGCAGGAGACGAACGGGTTGGATGAACACTGAAGCTTTCTTT

abundance: once
d_gene: -
j_gene: TRBJ1-1
v_gene: TRBV18
CDR3aa: CASSPSSDTVNTEAFF
CDR3nt: TGTGCCAGCTCACCATCGTCGGACACCGTGAACACTGAAGCTTTCTTT

abundance: -
d_gene: TRBD1
j_gene: TRBJ1-1
v_gene: TRBV2
CDR3aa: CASSVQTGVMNTEAFF
CDR3nt: TGTGCCAGCAGTGTTCAGACAGGGGTAATGAACACTGAAGCTTTCTTT

abundance: -
d_gene: -
j_gene: TRBJ2-7
v_gene: TRBV5-4
CDR3aa: CASSPGGLSYEQYF
CDR3nt: TGTGCCAGCAGCCCCGGGGGACTCTCCTACGAGCAGTACTTC

abundance: -
d_gene: TRBD1
j_gene: TRBJ2-1
v_gene: TRBV18
CDR3aa: CASSPETGGESVF
CDR3nt: TGTGCCAGCTCACCAGAGACAGGGGGCGAAAGTGTCTTC

abundance: -
d_gene: TRBD1
j_gene: TRBJ1-1
v_gene: TRBV4-1
CDR3aa: CASSQPGGGTEAFF
CDR3nt: TGCGCCAGCAGCCAACCAGGGGGAGGCACTGAAGCTTTCTTT

abundance: -
d_gene: TRBD1
j_gene: TRBJ1-1
v_gene: TRBV29-1
CDR3aa: CSADRGQTEASF
CDR3nt: TGCAGCGCAGACAGGGGGCAGACTGAAGCTTCCTTT

abundance: -
d_gene: -
j_gene: TRBJ2-7
v_gene: TRBV7-2
CDR3aa: CASSLAGGNYEQYF
CDR3nt: TGTGCCAGCAGCTTAGCGGGGGGAAACTACGAGCAGTACTTC

abundance: -
d_gene: -
j_gene: TRBJ2-5
v_gene: TRBV7-2
CDR3aa: CASSEPGGLGTQYF
CDR3nt: TGTGCCAGCAGCGAACCCGGCGGCCTCGGAACCCAGTACTTC

abundance: -
d_gene: TRBD1
j_gene: TRBJ2-2
v_gene: TRBV5-1
CDR3aa: CASSFTGGGTGELFF
CDR3nt: TGCGCCAGCAGCTTTACAGGGGGTGGCACCGGGGAGCTGTTTTTT

abundance: -
d_gene: TRBD1
j_gene: TRBJ1-1
v_gene: TRBV7-2
CDR3aa: CASTQSGTGIEAFF
CDR3nt: TGTGCCAGCACCCAGTCCGGGACAGGGATTGAAGCTTTCTTT

abundance: -
d_gene: -
j_gene: TRBJ2-5
v_gene: TRBV6-4
CDR3aa: CASSVSPGGSETQYF
CDR3nt: TGTGCCAGCAGTGTATCTCCAGGGGGGTCGGAGACCCAGTACTTC

abundance: once
d_gene: -
j_gene: TRBJ1-1
v_gene: TRBV19
CDR3aa: CASKRNMVYDTEAFF
CDR3nt: TGTGCCAGTAAGAGGAATATGGTGTACGACACTGAAGCTTTCTTT

abundance: -
d_gene: -
j_gene: TRBJ1-3
v_gene: TRBV18
CDR3aa: CASSPPLGASSGNTIYF
CDR3nt: TGTGCCAGCTCACCCCCCCTAGGAGCGAGCTCTGGAAACACCATATATTTT

abundance: few
d_gene: TRBD1
j_gene: TRBJ1-1
v_gene: TRBV6-6
CDR3aa: CASSQGAGGNTEAFF
CDR3nt: TGTGCCAGCAGCCAAGGGGCAGGGGGCAACACTGAAGCTTTCTTT

abundance: -
d_gene: -
j_gene: TRBJ2-1
v_gene: TRBV11-3
CDR3aa: CASSVDREGDEQFF
CDR3nt: TGTGCCAGCAGCGTGGACAGGGAGGGCGATGAGCAGTTCTTC

abundance: -
d_gene: -
j_gene: TRBJ1-2
v_gene: TRBV4-2
CDR3aa: CASSQEVRGGYTF
CDR3nt: TGTGCCAGCAGCCAAGAGGTCAGGGGTGGCTACACCTTC

abundance: -
d_gene: -
j_gene: TRBJ1-1
v_gene: TRBV6-6
CDR3aa: CASSHNLGGLAEAFF
CDR3nt: TGTGCCAGCAGCCATAATTTGGGGGGTCTGGCTGAAGCTTTCTTT

abundance: -
d_gene: -
j_gene: TRBJ2-5
v_gene: TRBV30
CDR3aa: CAWSVGTIQETQYF
CDR3nt: TGTGCCTGGAGTGTAGGTACTATACAAGAGACCCAGTACTTC

abundance: -
d_gene: TRBD1
j_gene: TRBJ2-7
v_gene: TRBV9
CDR3aa: CASGQGVNQYEQYF
CDR3nt: TGTGCGTCGGGCCAGGGGGTCAATCAATACGAGCAGTACTTC

abundance: -
d_gene: -
j_gene: TRBJ1-1
v_gene: TRBV18
CDR3aa: CASSPTETEAFF
CDR3nt: TGTGCCAGCTCGCCGACAGAAACTGAAGCTTTCTTT

abundance: -
d_gene: -
j_gene: TRBJ1-4
v_gene: TRBV25-1
CDR3aa: CASSEPGTLREKLFF
CDR3nt: TGTGCCAGCAGTGAACCCGGGACTCTCCGGGAAAAACTGTTTTTT

abundance: once
d_gene: -
j_gene: TRBJ1-1
v_gene: TRBV27
CDR3aa: CASSLSRSGLMNTEAFF
CDR3nt: TGTGCCAGCAGTTTATCGAGGTCGGGACTCATGAACACTGAAGCTTTCTTT

abundance: -
d_gene: TRBD1
j_gene: TRBJ1-2
v_gene: TRBV5-6
CDR3aa: CASSLGGPGQGWSGYTF
CDR3nt: TGTGCCAGCAGCCTTGGGGGGCCGGGACAGGGTTGGTCTGGCTACACCTTC

abundance: -
d_gene: TRBD2
j_gene: TRBJ2-3
v_gene: TRBV11-3
CDR3aa: CASSKLSGGADTQYF
CDR3nt: TGTGCCAGCAGCAAACTTAGCGGGGGGGCGGATACGCAGTATTTT

abundance: once
d_gene: -
j_gene: TRBJ1-4
v_gene: TRBV5-8
CDR3aa: CASSLGDTLSEKLFF
CDR3nt: TGTGCCAGCAGCTTGGGGGACACCTTATCTGAAAAACTGTTTTTT

abundance: -
d_gene: -
j_gene: TRBJ2-2
v_gene: TRBV11-2
CDR3aa: CASSLVAGRNTGELFF
CDR3nt: TGTGCCAGCAGCTTAGTCGCGGGCCGGAACACCGGGGAGCTGTTTTTT

abundance: once
d_gene: TRBD2
j_gene: TRBJ2-3
v_gene: TRBV5-6
CDR3aa: CASSPGLVRTDTQYF
CDR3nt: TGTGCCAGCAGCCCAGGACTAGTTAGGACAGATACGCAGTATTTT

abundance: -
d_gene: TRBD1
j_gene: TRBJ2-7
v_gene: TRBV5-1
CDR3aa: CASSTLDRAEQYF
CDR3nt: TGCGCCAGCAGCACCCTGGACAGGGCCGAGCAGTACTTC

abundance: -
d_gene: -
j_gene: TRBJ1-2
v_gene: TRBV7-9
CDR3aa: CASSLSGAGDNYGYTF
CDR3nt: TGTGCCAGCAGCTTAAGCGGGGCAGGGGATAACTATGGCTACACCTTC

abundance: -
d_gene: -
j_gene: TRBJ2-2
v_gene: TRBV5-1
CDR3aa: CASNEAGANTGELFF
CDR3nt: TGCGCCAGCAACGAAGCAGGGGCCAACACCGGGGAGCTGTTTTTT

abundance: -
d_gene: TRBD1
j_gene: TRBJ1-4
v_gene: TRBV4-1
CDR3aa: CASSPEGQGAEKLFF
CDR3nt: TGCGCCAGCAGCCCGGAAGGACAGGGAGCTGAAAAACTGTTTTTT